This T cell receptor (beta chain) was recorded in a study of T cell responses to AZD1222 COVID-19 vaccine. Across the whole study: Researchers grouped second doses given at about 4 or about 12 weeks into one pool. Study-level points and caveats: Females made up more of the donors, who were largely white British, and clonal diversity may have come out too low. Mapped onto spike, vaccine-associated CD4 TCRs spanned it and were dominant at 160-218 and 743-854.

Sequencing used immunoSEQ multiplex PCR; TCRdb keeps in-frame clones, though not all of them. Of around 100,000 clones in the sample, roughly 85% were seen once. Comments on this clone: The target antigen is unknown. Other nucleotide sequences in the sample specify the same CDR3.

The sample was peripheral blood, taken on day 0 of AZD1222 vaccination. The sequence was collected from an adult in good health.

Written as DNA, the CDR3 is TGTGCCTGGAGGCAGGGTTCGAACACTGAAGCTTTCTTT. Its translation: CAWRQGSNTEAFF. This chain uses TRBV30 with TRBJ1-1, with D tentatively TRBD1 (5 bases). Germline lookup yields CDR1 GTSNPN and CDR2 SVGIG (reference sequence). Trimming removed 3 bases from V and 1 base from J, with 9 bases in between. The CDR3 totals 13 residues.